This T cell receptor (beta chain) was found in a study of cytotoxic CD8 clonotypes in ibrutinib-treated CLL. Study-wide background: Of the patients, 11 were relapsed/refractory, roughly 15 treatment-naive and 17 to 18 IGHV unmutated.

Assay used: immunoSEQ multiplex PCR; TCRdb lists only in-frame clones, some missing. The table records around 310,000 clones, just under 80% of them present only once. Study conclusions and caveats: Clonality climbed at ibrutinib response, then dropped toward baseline at progression.

With regard to this clone: Its specificity is not known.

This TCR came from a human donor with chronic lymphocytic leukemia. The input for sequencing was PBMCs, taken before ibrutinib treatment.

The CDR3 bases are TGTGCCAGCAGTCCTAGGGGGAACTACGAGCAGTACTTC. It yields the protein CASSPRGNYEQYF. This sequence joins TRBV27 and TRBJ2-7; the D gene is possibly TRBD1 (6 bases). The V end was cut by 5 bases, the J end by 3 bases, with 11 bases between. This CDR3 spans 13 amino acids. The germline V gene encodes CDR1 MNHEY and CDR2 SMNVEV (reference sequence).